The clone carrying this T cell receptor (beta chain) was recorded many times. Antigen: not known. This sample stems from a study of T cells in Graves' hyperthyroidism and ophthalmopathy. Findings and limits, study-wide: Researchers found most expanded thyroid clonotypes above 0.001 in blood as well.

What was amplified from RNA transcripts were TCR beta CDR3 regions. During a first-round RT-PCR of the TCR CDR3, the HTBI primer set was used. MiXCR, applied by TCRdb to the multiplex PCR reads, yields one record per CDR3 protein. This table holds more than 500,000 distinct CDR3 sequences, 40% to 55% found once. Uncontrolled infection, other autoimmune disease, pregnancy and lactation each barred patients from inclusion. Trimming left V 7 bases short and J 1 base short, with 14 bases between. CDR1 and CDR2 (germline): SNHLY, FYNNEI. The CDR3 is 15 residues long. This receptor was taken from an adult woman with Graves' disease, either hyperthyroidism or ophthalmopathy (not recorded which). The chain recombines TRBV2 with TRBJ1-5; no firm D call. The sample taken for sequencing was peripheral blood or thyroid tissue (not recorded which). CDR3 coding DNA: TGTGCCAGCACCTTGGATAGGTGGAGCAATCAGCCCCAGCATTTT. This sequence encodes CASTLDRWSNQPQHF. Full variable domain (missing parts from reference TRBV2 and TRBJ1-5): EPEVTQTPSHQVTQMGQEVILRCVPISNHLYFYWYRQILGQKVEFLVSFYNNEISEKSEIFDDQFSVERPDGSNFTLKIRSTKLEDSAMYFCASTLDRWSNQPQHFGDGTRLSIL.